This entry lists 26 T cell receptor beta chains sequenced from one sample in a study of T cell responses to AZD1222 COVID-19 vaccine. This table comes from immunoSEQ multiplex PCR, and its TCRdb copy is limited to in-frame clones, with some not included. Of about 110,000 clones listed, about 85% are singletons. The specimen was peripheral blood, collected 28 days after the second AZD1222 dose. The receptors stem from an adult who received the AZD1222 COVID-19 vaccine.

CDR3 sequence reads: CASSLDRGRSDTQYF. The CDR3 nucleotides read TGTGCCAGCAGCCTCGACAGGGGGAGGTCAGATACGCAGTATTTT. This chain joins TRBV7-3 and TRBJ2-3; the match to TRBD1 covers 9 bases. CDR3 size: 15 residues. With V trimmed by 5 bases and J by 4 bases, 7 bases remained unmatched. Looked up from germline, CDR1 is SGHTA and CDR2 is FQGTGA.

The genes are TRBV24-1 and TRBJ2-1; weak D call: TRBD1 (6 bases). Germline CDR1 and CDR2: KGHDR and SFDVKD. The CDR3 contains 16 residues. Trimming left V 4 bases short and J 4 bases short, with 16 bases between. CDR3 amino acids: CATSESDRNGYNEQFF. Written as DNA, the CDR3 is TGTGCCACCAGTGAATCAGACAGGAATGGTTACAATGAGCAGTTCTTC.

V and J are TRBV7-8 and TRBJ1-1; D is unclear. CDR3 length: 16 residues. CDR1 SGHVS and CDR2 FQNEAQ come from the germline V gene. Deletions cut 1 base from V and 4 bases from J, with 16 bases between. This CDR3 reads CASSLGGKVRGTEAFF. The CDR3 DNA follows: TGTGCCAGCAGCTTAGGGGGAAAAGTTCGGGGCACTGAAGCTTTCTTT. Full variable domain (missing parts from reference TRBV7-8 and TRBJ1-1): GAGVSQSPRYKVAKRGQDVALRCDPISGHVSLFWYQQALGQGPEFLTYFQNEAQLDKSGLPSDRFFAERPEGSVSTLKIQRTQQEDSAVYLCASSLGGKVRGTEAFFGQGTRLTVV.

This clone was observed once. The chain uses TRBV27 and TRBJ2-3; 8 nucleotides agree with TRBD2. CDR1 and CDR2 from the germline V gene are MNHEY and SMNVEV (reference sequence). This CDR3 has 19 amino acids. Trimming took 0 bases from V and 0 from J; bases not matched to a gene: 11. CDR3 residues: CASSLSELAVLTSTDTQYF. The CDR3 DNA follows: TGTGCCAGCAGTTTATCCGAACTAGCGGTCTTAACTAGCACAGATACGCAGTATTTT.

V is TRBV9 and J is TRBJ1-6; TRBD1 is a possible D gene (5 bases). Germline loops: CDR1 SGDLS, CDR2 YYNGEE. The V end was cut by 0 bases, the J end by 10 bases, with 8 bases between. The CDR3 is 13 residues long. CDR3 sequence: CASSVVRDSPLHF. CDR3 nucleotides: TGTGCCAGCAGCGTAGTAAGGGACTCACCCCTCCACTTT.

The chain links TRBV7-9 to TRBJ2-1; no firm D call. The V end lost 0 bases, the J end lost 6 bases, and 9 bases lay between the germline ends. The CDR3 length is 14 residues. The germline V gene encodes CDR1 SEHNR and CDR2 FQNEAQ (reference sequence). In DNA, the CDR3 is TGTGCCAGCAGCTTAGCCTTTGTTGGCAATGAGCAGTTCTTC. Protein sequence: CASSLAFVGNEQFF.

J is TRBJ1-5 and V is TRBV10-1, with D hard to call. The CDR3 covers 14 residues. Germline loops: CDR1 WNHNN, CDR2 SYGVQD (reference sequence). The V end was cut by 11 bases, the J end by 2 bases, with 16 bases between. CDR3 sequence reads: CAGRPRAGNQPQHF. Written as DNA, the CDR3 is TGCGCCGGACGCCCAAGGGCGGGCAATCAGCCCCAGCATTTT.

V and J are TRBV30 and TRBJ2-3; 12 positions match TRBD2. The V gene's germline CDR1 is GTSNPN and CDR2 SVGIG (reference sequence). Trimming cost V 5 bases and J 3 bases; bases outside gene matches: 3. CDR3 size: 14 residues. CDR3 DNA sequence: TGTGCCTGGGCGACTAGCGGGAGAACAGATACGCAGTATTTT. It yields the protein CAWATSGRTDTQYF.

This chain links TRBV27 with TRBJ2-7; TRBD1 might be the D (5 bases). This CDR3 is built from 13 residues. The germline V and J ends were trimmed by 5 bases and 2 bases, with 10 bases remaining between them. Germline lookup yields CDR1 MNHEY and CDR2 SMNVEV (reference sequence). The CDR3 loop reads CASSTTATYEQYF. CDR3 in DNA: TGTGCCAGCAGTACGACAGCCACCTACGAGCAGTACTTC.

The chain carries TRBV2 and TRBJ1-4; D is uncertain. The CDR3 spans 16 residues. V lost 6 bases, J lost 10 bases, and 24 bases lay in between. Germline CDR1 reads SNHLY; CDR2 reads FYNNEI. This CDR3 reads CASSPERTWIVGKLFF. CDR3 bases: TGTGCCAGCAGCCCAGAGAGGACTTGGATCGTAGGAAAACTGTTTTTT. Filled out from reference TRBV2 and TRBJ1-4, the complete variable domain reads EPEVTQTPSHQVTQMGQEVILRCVPISNHLYFYWYRQILGQKVEFLVSFYNNEISEKSEIFDDQFSVERPDGSNFTLKIRSTKLEDSAMYFCASSPERTWIVGKLFFGSGTQLSVL.

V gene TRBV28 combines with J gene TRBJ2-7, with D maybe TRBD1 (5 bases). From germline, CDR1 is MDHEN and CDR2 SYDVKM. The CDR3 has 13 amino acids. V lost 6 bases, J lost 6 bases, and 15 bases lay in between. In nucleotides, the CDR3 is TGTGCCAGCAGACACCAGGGTTTCCGCGAGCAGTACTTC. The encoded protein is CASRHQGFREQYF.

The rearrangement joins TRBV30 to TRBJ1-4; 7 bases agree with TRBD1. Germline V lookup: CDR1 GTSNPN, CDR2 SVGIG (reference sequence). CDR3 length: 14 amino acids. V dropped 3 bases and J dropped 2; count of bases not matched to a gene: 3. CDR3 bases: TGTGCCTGGAGAAGGGGGCCCACTAATGAAAAACTGTTTTTT. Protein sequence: CAWRRGPTNEKLFF. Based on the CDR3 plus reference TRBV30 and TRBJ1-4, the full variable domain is SQTIHQWPATLVQPVGSPLSLECTVEGTSNPNLYWYRQAAGRGLQLLFYSVGIGQISSEVPQNLSASRPQDRQFILSSKKLLLSDSGFYLCAWRRGPTNEKLFFGSGTQLSVL.

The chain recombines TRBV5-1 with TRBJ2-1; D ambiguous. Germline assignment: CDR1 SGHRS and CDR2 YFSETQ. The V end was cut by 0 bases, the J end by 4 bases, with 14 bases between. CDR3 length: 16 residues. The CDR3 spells CASSLDGLDAYNEQFF. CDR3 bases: TGCGCCAGCAGCTTGGACGGCCTGGATGCTTACAATGAGCAGTTCTTC.

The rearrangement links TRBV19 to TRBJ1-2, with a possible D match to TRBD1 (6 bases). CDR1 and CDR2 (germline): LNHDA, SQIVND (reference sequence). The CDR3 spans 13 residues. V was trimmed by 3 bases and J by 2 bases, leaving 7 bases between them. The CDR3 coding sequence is TGTGCCAGTAGTATTCAGGGGAACTATGGCTACACCTTC. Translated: CASSIQGNYGYTF. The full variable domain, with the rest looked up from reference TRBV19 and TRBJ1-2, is DGGITQSPKYLFRKEGQNVTLSCEQNLNHDAMYWYRQDPGQGLRLIYYSQIVNDFQKGDIAEGYSVSREKKESFPLTVTSAQKNPTAFYLCASSIQGNYGYTFGSGTRLTVV.

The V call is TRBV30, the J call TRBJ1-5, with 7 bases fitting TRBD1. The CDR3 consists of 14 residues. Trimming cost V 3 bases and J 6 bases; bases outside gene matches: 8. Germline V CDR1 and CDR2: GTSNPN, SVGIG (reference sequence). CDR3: CAWRATGVSQPQHF. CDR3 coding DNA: TGTGCCTGGAGAGCCACAGGGGTGAGTCAGCCCCAGCATTTT.

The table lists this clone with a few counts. The CDR3 is CASSERTDPRSMNTEAFF. In nucleotides, the CDR3 is TGTGCCAGCAGTGAGAGGACAGACCCGAGAAGTATGAACACTGAAGCTTTCTTT. The gene calls are TRBV28 and TRBJ1-1, with D perhaps TRBD1 (6 bases). The V gene lost 5 bases and the J gene lost 0 bases, with 22 bases spanning the gap. CDR1 MDHEN and CDR2 SYDVKM come from the germline V gene. The CDR3 sequence is 18 residues long.

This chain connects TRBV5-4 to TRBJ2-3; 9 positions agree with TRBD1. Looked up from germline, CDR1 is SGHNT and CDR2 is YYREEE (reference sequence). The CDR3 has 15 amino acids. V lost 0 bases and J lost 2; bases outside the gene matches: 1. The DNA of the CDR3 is TGTGCCAGCAGCTTGGGGGACAGGGTCACAGATACGCAGTATTTT. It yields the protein CASSLGDRVTDTQYF.

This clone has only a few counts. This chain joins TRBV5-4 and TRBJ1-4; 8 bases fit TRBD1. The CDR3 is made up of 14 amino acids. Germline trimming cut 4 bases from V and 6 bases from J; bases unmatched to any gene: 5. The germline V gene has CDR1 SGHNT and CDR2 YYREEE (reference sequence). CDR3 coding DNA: TGTGCCAGCAGCGCAGGGGGCGAGGATGAAAAACTGTTTTTT. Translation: CASSAGGEDEKLFF.

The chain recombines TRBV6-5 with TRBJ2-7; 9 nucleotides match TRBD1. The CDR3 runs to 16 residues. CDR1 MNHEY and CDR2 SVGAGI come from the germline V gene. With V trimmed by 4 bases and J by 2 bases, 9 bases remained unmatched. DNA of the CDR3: TGTGCCAGCAGTTCAAAAGGGACAGGGATCCCCTACGAGCAGTACTTC. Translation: CASSSKGTGIPYEQYF.

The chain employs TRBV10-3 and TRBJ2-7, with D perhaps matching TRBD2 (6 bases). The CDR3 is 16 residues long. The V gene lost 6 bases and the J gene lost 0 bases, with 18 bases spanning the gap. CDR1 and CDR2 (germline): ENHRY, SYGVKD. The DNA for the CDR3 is TGTGCCATCAGGGAGGTGGGGCTAGCGAACTCCTACGAGCAGTACTTC. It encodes CAIREVGLANSYEQYF.

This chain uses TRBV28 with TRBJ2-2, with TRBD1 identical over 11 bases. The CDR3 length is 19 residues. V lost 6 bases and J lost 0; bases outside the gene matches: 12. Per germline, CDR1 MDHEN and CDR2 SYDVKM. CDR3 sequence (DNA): TGTGCCAGCAGCACTGTTCGGGACAGGGGGTTCTCGAACACCGGGGAGCTGTTTTTT. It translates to CASSTVRDRGFSNTGELFF. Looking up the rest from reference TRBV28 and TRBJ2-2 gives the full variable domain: DVKVTQSSRYLVKRTGEKVFLECVQDMDHENMFWYRQDPGLGLRLIYFSYDVKMKEKGDIPEGYSVSREKKERFSLILESASTNQTSMYLCASSTVRDRGFSNTGELFFGEGSRLTVL.

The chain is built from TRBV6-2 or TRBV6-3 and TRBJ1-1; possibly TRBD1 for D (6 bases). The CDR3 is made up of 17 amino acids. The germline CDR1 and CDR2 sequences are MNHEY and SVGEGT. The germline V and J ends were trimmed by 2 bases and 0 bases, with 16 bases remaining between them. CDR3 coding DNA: TGTGCCAGCAGTTACCGGGGGGGCCTAAGCCTGAACACTGAAGCTTTCTTT. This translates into CASSYRGGLSLNTEAFF.

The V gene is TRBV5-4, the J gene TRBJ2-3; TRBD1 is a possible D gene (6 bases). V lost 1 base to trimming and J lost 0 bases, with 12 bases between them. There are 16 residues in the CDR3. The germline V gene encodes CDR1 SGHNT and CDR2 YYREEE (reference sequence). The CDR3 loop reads CASSLIRTVSTDTQYF. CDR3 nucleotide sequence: TGTGCCAGCAGCTTGATTCGGACAGTAAGCACAGATACGCAGTATTTT.

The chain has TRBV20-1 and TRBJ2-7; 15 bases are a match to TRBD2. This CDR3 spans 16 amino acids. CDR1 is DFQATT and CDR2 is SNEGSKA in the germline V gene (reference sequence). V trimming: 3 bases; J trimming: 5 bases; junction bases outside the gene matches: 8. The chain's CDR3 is CSASQGLAGGIDEQYF. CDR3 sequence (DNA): TGCAGTGCTAGTCAAGGACTAGCGGGAGGGATCGACGAGCAGTACTTC.

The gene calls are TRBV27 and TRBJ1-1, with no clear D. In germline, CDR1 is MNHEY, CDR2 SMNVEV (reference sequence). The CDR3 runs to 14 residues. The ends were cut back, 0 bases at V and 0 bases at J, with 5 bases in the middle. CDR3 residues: CASSLSSVNTEAFF. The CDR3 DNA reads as TGTGCCAGCAGTTTATCGTCGGTGAACACTGAAGCTTTCTTT.

The DNA of the CDR3 is TGTGCCAGCAGCGTTATTAGGGACACTGAAGCTTTCTTT. This encodes CASSVIRDTEAFF. The chain links TRBV9 to TRBJ1-1, with unresolved D. V lost 2 bases and J lost 3, with 8 bases in between. CDR1 is SGDLS and CDR2 is YYNGEE in the germline V gene. The length of the CDR3 is 13 residues.